These 19 T cell receptor beta chains were all obtained from the same sample, sequenced in a study of patients and donors after allogeneic stem cell transplantation. TCRdb reprocessed the RT-PCR reads via MiXCR and lists one record per CDR3 protein. Among under 95,000 distinct CDR3 sequences, about 5% were seen once, and the ten largest hold 2.6%. Sequencing used blood, either unsorted or a sorted T cell fraction (not recorded which). The receptors come from a human donor who was either an allogeneic HSCT recipient or a stem cell or donor lymphocyte infusion donor (not recorded which). It is not recorded whose cells these are; they may come from a transplant donor.

This clonotype occurred many times. The V call is TRBV20-1, the J call TRBJ2-5, with D possibly TRBD2 on 6 matching bases. V dropped 1 base and J dropped 1 base, with 13 bases sitting between them. The CDR3 sequence is 15 residues long. From germline, CDR1 is DFQATT and CDR2 SNEGSKA (reference sequence). CDR3 protein: CSARGMTRGQETQYF. The CDR3 DNA follows: TGCAGTGCTAGAGGGATGACTAGGGGCCAAGAGACCCAGTACTTC.

This clonotype was picked up many times. The rearrangement joins TRBV5-1 to TRBJ2-5, with 7 bases matching TRBD2. CDR3 length equals 15 residues. The V gene's germline CDR1 is SGHRS and CDR2 YFSETQ. V shed 7 bases, J shed 1 base, and the junction held 10 bases outside the gene matches. The CDR3 reads CASRLGTKSQETQYF. CDR3 DNA sequence: TGCGCCAGCCGACTCGGGACTAAGAGCCAAGAGACCCAGTACTTC.

This clonotype was seen many times. The V and J genes are TRBV7-8 and TRBJ2-3, with TRBD2 matching over 7 bases. CDR1 is SGHVS and CDR2 is FQNEAQ in the germline V gene. After removal of 3 bases from V and 2 bases from J, the junction contained 5 bases not matched to a gene. The CDR3 loop spans 15 amino acids. The CDR3 is CASSFRLAVTDTQYF. CDR3 DNA sequence: TGTGCCAGCAGCTTTCGGCTAGCGGTCACAGATACGCAGTATTTT. The variable domain in full, completed from reference TRBV7-8 and TRBJ2-3, reads GAGVSQSPRYKVAKRGQDVALRCDPISGHVSLFWYQQALGQGPEFLTYFQNEAQLDKSGLPSDRFFAERPEGSVSTLKIQRTQQEDSAVYLCASSFRLAVTDTQYFGPGTRLTVL.

Only a few counts were recorded for this clonotype. V is TRBV6-5 and J is TRBJ1-2; D is possibly TRBD1 (5 bases). V lost 2 bases and J 4 bases, leaving 14 bases between the germline ends. Germline V gene sequence: CDR1 MNHEY, CDR2 SVGAGI. CDR3 length: 15 residues. CDR3 bases: TGTGCCAGCAGTTACACCTCCAGGGTTTTCTATGGCTACACCTTC. It encodes CASSYTSRVFYGYTF.

This clonotype was found many times. CDR3 DNA: TGTGCCAGCAGCATTCCTTGGAGGGGACCTAATGAAAAACTGTTTTTT. Translation gives CASSIPWRGPNEKLFF. This chain joins TRBV3-1 and TRBJ1-4; weak D call: TRBD1 (5 bases). The ends were cut back, 5 bases at V and 3 bases at J, with 16 bases in the middle. The CDR3 runs to 16 residues. Germline CDR1 LGHDT, CDR2 YNNKEL (reference sequence).

The J gene is TRBJ1-2, the V gene TRBV19; D is perhaps TRBD1 (6 bases). The CDR3 totals 13 residues. V shed 5 bases and J shed 2 bases, with 9 bases lying between them. The germline gives CDR1 LNHDA, CDR2 SQIVND (reference sequence). The CDR3 reads CASSRQANYGYTF. The CDR3 DNA is TGTGCCAGTAGTCGACAGGCCAACTATGGCTACACCTTC.

This clonotype is classed as medium-sized (0.01 to 0.1%). This chain connects TRBV9 to TRBJ1-6; TRBD1 might be the D (5 bases). The CDR3 extends over 14 amino acids. Between the trimmed V and J ends, which lost 2 bases and 4 bases, there was a span of 7 bases. Germline CDR1 is SGDLS and CDR2 is YYNGEE. The CDR3 nucleotides read TGTGCCAGCAGCGTGGGGCGGTATAATTCACCCCTCCACTTT. This codes for CASSVGRYNSPLHF.

This clonotype was picked up many times. The chain has TRBV5-1 and TRBJ2-5; either TRBD1 or TRBD2 may supply D (5 bases each). The V and J ends lost 2 bases and 2 bases respectively, with 10 bases between them. Germline V gene data show CDR1 as SGHRS and CDR2 as YFSETQ. The CDR3 has 14 amino acids. Here the CDR3 reads CASSLRGAQETQYF. CDR3 nucleotide sequence: TGCGCCAGCAGCTTAAGAGGGGCGCAAGAGACCCAGTACTTC.

There are a few counts of this clonotype. The chain links TRBV7-9 to TRBJ2-7, with 9 bases fitting TRBD1. Germline trimming cut 0 bases from V and 2 bases from J; bases unmatched to any gene: 5. Looked up from germline, CDR1 is SEHNR and CDR2 is FQNEAQ (reference sequence). The CDR3 covers 16 residues. CDR3 amino acids: CASSLAPGTGTYEQYF. The CDR3 DNA reads as TGTGCCAGCAGCTTAGCGCCCGGGACAGGGACCTACGAGCAGTACTTC.

This clonotype showed up many times. At one end, the junction sequence differs from germline, possibly due to a read error. V and J are TRBV4-2 and TRBJ1-1; tentative D call: TRBD1 (6 bases). This CDR3 is built from 11 residues. Per the germline V gene, CDR1 is LGHNA and CDR2 is YNFKEQ. The CDR3 DNA reads TGTGCCAGCAGCCAAGAAGGGGGGAGTCTTTTT. Encoded protein: CASSQEGGSLF.

This clonotype has a count of ten or more. The J gene is TRBJ2-5, the V gene TRBV7-9, with D possibly matching TRBD2 (5 bases). The CDR3 runs to 14 residues. The germline V gene encodes CDR1 SEHNR and CDR2 FQNEAQ (reference sequence). Trimming cost V 2 bases and J 5 bases, with 12 bases left between them. CDR3 region: CASSLSRPGETQYF. DNA of the CDR3: TGTGCCAGCAGCTTAAGTCGGCCGGGGGAGACCCAGTACTTC.

This clonotype was picked up many times. The chain recombines TRBV5-4 with TRBJ2-3; 8 bases match TRBD2. Germline CDR1 and CDR2: SGHNT and YYREEE (reference sequence). CDR3 length: 16 amino acids. V dropped 3 bases and J dropped 3; count of bases not matched to a gene: 9. Here the CDR3 DNA reads TGTGCCAGCAGCTCCAAGCGGGGGTCAATAACAGATACGCAGTATTTT. It yields the protein CASSSKRGSITDTQYF.

The chain couples TRBV19 to TRBJ2-1, with D possibly matching TRBD2 (5 bases). V was cut by 5 bases and J by 0 bases, with 8 bases left in between. The CDR3 is 14 residues long. The V gene's germline CDR1 is LNHDA and CDR2 SQIVND (reference sequence). Written as DNA, the CDR3 is TGTGCCAGTAGTCGCGGGTCCTCCTACAATGAGCAGTTCTTC. Protein product: CASSRGSSYNEQFF. The variable domain in full, with the rest retrieved from reference TRBV19 and TRBJ2-1, is DGGITQSPKYLFRKEGQNVTLSCEQNLNHDAMYWYRQDPGQGLRLIYYSQIVNDFQKGDIAEGYSVSREKKESFPLTVTSAQKNPTAFYLCASSRGSSYNEQFFGPGTRLTVL.

Many counts were recorded for this clonotype. CDR3 protein: CASSEASKIEAFF. DNA of the CDR3: TGTGCCAGCAGTGAAGCGTCAAAAATTGAAGCTTTCTTT. The J gene is TRBJ1-1, the V gene TRBV2; D remains unclear. Germline V gene data show CDR1 as SNHLY and CDR2 as FYNNEI. With 0 bases removed from V and 7 bases from J, the gap between germline ends came to 9 bases. CDR3 length: 13 amino acids.

This clonotype was observed many times. The V call is TRBV19, the J call TRBJ2-1, with 8 bases aligning to TRBD2. This CDR3 comprises 16 residues. The V segment lost 3 bases and the J segment 2 bases; nucleotides outside the gene matches: 6. Germline values: CDR1 LNHDA, CDR2 SQIVND (reference sequence). CDR3 coding DNA: TGTGCCAGTAGTATTTCTAGCGGGCCACCCTACAATGAGCAGTTCTTC. Its translation: CASSISSGPPYNEQFF. The whole variable domain, filled in from reference TRBV19 and TRBJ2-1, reads DGGITQSPKYLFRKEGQNVTLSCEQNLNHDAMYWYRQDPGQGLRLIYYSQIVNDFQKGDIAEGYSVSREKKESFPLTVTSAQKNPTAFYLCASSISSGPPYNEQFFGPGTRLTVL.

The chain joins TRBV5-1 to TRBJ1-2; 9 bases are a match to TRBD1. The CDR3 is 16 residues long. Germline CDR1 is SGHRS and CDR2 is YFSETQ. V shed 3 bases and J 4 bases; nucleotides not matched to a gene: 10. Written as DNA, the CDR3 is TGCGCCAGCAGCTCAACAGGGGGCGAGAGCGTCTATGGCTACACCTTC. Translation gives CASSSTGGESVYGYTF.

This clonotype was seen many times. The genes are TRBV5-1 and TRBJ2-1; TRBD2 matches at 8 bases. The germline V gene has CDR1 SGHRS and CDR2 YFSETQ. After removal of 1 base from V and 10 bases from J, the junction contained 4 bases not matched to a gene. This CDR3 is 13 amino acids long. CDR3 bases: TGCGCCAGCAGCTTGCGGGAGGGCTTAGAGCAGTTCTTC. It encodes CASSLREGLEQFF.

This clonotype was seen ten or more times. DNA for the CDR3: TGTGCCATCGGGGTCGTCACAGAATTCTTACAAGAGACCCAGTACTTC. This gives the protein CAIGVVTEFLQETQYF. This chain connects TRBV10-3 to TRBJ2-5; D not resolved. The germline CDR1 and CDR2 sequences are ENHRY and SYGVKD. Trimming removed 8 bases from V and 2 bases from J, with 21 bases in between. This CDR3 region has 16 residues.

V gene TRBV6-2 or TRBV6-3 combines with J gene TRBJ2-5, with a weak D call TRBD2 (5 bases). V was shortened by 2 bases and J by 5 bases, with 12 bases between the two germline ends. This CDR3 is 14 amino acids long. CDR1 and CDR2 from the germline V gene are MNHEY and SVGEGT. The CDR3 protein is CASSYGLLSETQYF. The CDR3 DNA reads as TGTGCCAGCAGTTACGGACTCCTGTCGGAGACCCAGTACTTC.